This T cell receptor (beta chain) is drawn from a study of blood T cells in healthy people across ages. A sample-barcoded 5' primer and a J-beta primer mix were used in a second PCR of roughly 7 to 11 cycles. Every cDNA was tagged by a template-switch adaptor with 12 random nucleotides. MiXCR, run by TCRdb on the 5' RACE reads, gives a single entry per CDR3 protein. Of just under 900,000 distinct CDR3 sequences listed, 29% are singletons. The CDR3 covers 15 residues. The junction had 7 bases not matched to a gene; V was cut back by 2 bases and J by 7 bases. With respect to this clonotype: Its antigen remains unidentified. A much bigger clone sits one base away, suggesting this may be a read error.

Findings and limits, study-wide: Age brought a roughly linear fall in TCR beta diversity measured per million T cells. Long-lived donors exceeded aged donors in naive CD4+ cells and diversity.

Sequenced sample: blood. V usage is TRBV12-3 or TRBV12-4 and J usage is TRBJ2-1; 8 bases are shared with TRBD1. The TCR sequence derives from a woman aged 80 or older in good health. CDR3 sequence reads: CASSLPQGARNEQFF. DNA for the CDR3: TGTGCCAGCAGTTTACCTCAGGGGGCGAGGAATGAGCAGTTCTTC.